These 30 T cell receptor beta chains originate from one sample sequenced in a study of early T cells in non-severe SARS-CoV-2 infection. Using its own MiXCR run on the 5' RACE reads, TCRdb lists one record per CDR3 protein. The profile shows 65,000 to 95,000 distinct CDR3 sequences, 14% of them singletons. Input material: whole blood. Source of these receptors: an adult who was a healthcare worker with PCR-confirmed SARS-CoV-2 infection or an uninfected control (not recorded which).

Only a few counts were recorded for this clonotype. The rearrangement uses TRBV20-1 and TRBJ2-3; TRBD2 agrees at 9 bases. The ends lost 0 bases at V and 3 bases at J; junction bases unmatched: 16. Germline V gene data show CDR1 as DFQATT and CDR2 as SNEGSKA (reference sequence). The CDR3 totals 19 residues. CDR3 loop: CSARDPSGGGGARTDTQYF. Here the CDR3 DNA reads TGCAGTGCTAGAGACCCTTCCGGAGGCGGGGGGGCACGGACAGATACGCAGTATTTT.

The CDR3, as DNA: TGTGCCAGCAGCTTAGAGGGACAGAGGACCGGGCAGTACTTC. This codes for CASSLEGQRTGQYF. The gene calls are TRBV7-9 and TRBJ2-7; 7 nucleotides align to TRBD1. V dropped 1 base and J dropped 9; count of bases not matched to a gene: 9. Germline-derived CDR1 and CDR2 are SEHNR and FQNEAQ (reference sequence). This CDR3 spans 14 amino acids.

The chain is built from TRBV10-3 and TRBJ1-2; 7 bases map to TRBD1. With V trimmed by 4 bases and J by 4 bases, 6 bases remained unmatched. The CDR3 spans 14 residues. In germline, CDR1 is ENHRY, CDR2 SYGVKD. In DNA, the CDR3 is TGTGCCATCAGTGGGGACAGAAATCTCTATGGCTACACCTTC. This sequence encodes CAISGDRNLYGYTF.

The chain joins TRBV7-6 to TRBJ2-5; 7 bases are shared with TRBD1. The V gene end was trimmed by 2 bases and the J gene end by 5 bases; junction bases not matched to a gene: 5. Germline assignment: CDR1 SGHVS and CDR2 FNYEAQ. CDR3 length: 14 residues. The CDR3 DNA reads as TGTGCCAGCAGCTTATCCAGGGGGTGGGAGACCCAGTACTTC. Translated, it gives CASSLSRGWETQYF.

V and J are TRBV28 and TRBJ2-7; the D is unclear. The V end lost 6 bases, the J end lost 3 bases, and 9 bases lay between the germline ends. Germline V gene lookup returns CDR1 MDHEN and CDR2 SYDVKM. CDR3 size: 12 residues. The chain's CDR3 is CASSRPIYEQYF. The CDR3 DNA reads TGTGCCAGCAGCCGGCCTATCTACGAGCAGTACTTC.

There are a few counts of this clonotype. This sequence joins TRBV6-2 or TRBV6-3 and TRBJ2-3; D is uncertain. V was shortened by 6 bases and J by 0 bases, with 22 bases between the two germline ends. The CDR3 totals 18 residues. Germline CDR1 is MNHEY and CDR2 is SVGEGT. The CDR3 DNA reads TGTGCCAGCAGCCAATCGGTGCGAAGATTACTCAGCACAGATACGCAGTATTTT. Amino acid sequence: CASSQSVRRLLSTDTQYF.

The rearrangement joins TRBV6-1 to TRBJ1-2, with 7 bases fitting TRBD1. The V and J ends lost 5 bases and 3 bases, in that order; junction bases with no gene match: 3. The CDR3 loop spans 13 amino acids. Germline-derived CDR1 and CDR2 are MNHNS and SASEGT. CDR3 in DNA: TGTGCCAGCAGTTTAACAGGGGACTATGGCTACACCTTC. Translating gives CASSLTGDYGYTF.

This clonotype occurred a few times. J is TRBJ1-2 and V is TRBV20-1; D is unclear. Germline V gives CDR1 DFQATT, CDR2 SNEGSKA (reference sequence). The V end was cut by 1 base, the J end by 6 bases, with 15 bases between. This CDR3 has 14 residues. CDR3 DNA sequence: TGCAGTGCTAGAGTGCAAGTCCTGAAGCATGGCTACACCTTC. The encoded protein is CSARVQVLKHGYTF.

In this sample, this clonotype turned up a few times. The chain links TRBV4-3 to TRBJ1-5; no reliable D call. The CDR3 sequence is 13 residues long. The germline V gene encodes CDR1 LGHNA and CDR2 YSLEER. V was cut by 0 bases and J by 6 bases, with 6 bases left in between. The CDR3, as DNA: TGCGCCAGCAGCCAAGATCTAAGTCAGCCCCAGCATTTT. Translating it yields CASSQDLSQPQHF.

The genes are TRBV7-6 and TRBJ1-1; the D is unclear. CDR1 and CDR2 (germline): SGHVS, FNYEAQ. The CDR3 runs 14 residues. Trimming removed 3 bases at V and 2 bases at J, with 10 bases between. The CDR3 sequence is CASSFGLGNTEAFF. CDR3 DNA: TGTGCCAGCAGCTTCGGCTTGGGAAACACTGAAGCTTTCTTT. The whole variable domain, remainder taken from reference TRBV7-6 and TRBJ1-1, is GAGVSQSPRYKVTKRGQDVALRCDPISGHVSLYWYRQALGQGPEFLTYFNYEAQQDKSGLPNDRFSAERPEGSISTLTIQRTEQRDSAMYRCASSFGLGNTEAFFGQGTRLTVV.

This clonotype was counted ten times or more. The V call is TRBV7-6, the J call TRBJ2-1; weak D call: TRBD1 (6 bases). Looked up from germline, CDR1 is SGHVS and CDR2 is FNYEAQ. The CDR3 consists of 16 residues. V lost 0 bases and J 8 bases, leaving 17 bases between the germline ends. CDR3 DNA sequence: TGTGCCAGCAGCTTAGCTTCCCAGGGGTGGAGTTATGAGCAGTTCTTC. Translated: CASSLASQGWSYEQFF.

This clonotype has ten or more counts. V and J are TRBV6-5 and TRBJ1-1; 8 bases are shared with TRBD1. This CDR3 has 14 amino acids. The junction had 12 bases not matched to a gene; V was cut back by 11 bases and J by 4 bases. Per germline, CDR1 MNHEY and CDR2 SVGAGI. The CDR3 sequence is CAARYRGTGTEAFF. DNA of the CDR3: TGTGCCGCTCGATACAGGGGGACTGGCACTGAAGCTTTCTTT.

This clonotype was recorded many times. This chain uses TRBV29-1 with TRBJ1-2, with a tentative D call TRBD1 (6 bases). CDR3 length equals 12 residues. Deletions cut 1 base from V and 5 bases from J, with 8 bases between. CDR1 and CDR2 from the germline V gene are SQVTM and ANQGSEA. CDR3 DNA: TGCAGCGTTGAAGGTCAGGGGTATGGCTACACCTTC. This translates into CSVEGQGYGYTF.

Only a few counts were recorded for this clonotype. V is TRBV7-9 and J is TRBJ2-5, with 8 nucleotides matching TRBD2. CDR3 size: 14 residues. Germline CDR1 and CDR2: SEHNR and FQNEAQ (reference sequence). The junction had 2 bases not matched to a gene; V was cut back by 2 bases and J by 3 bases. CDR3 loop: CASSLMRGEETQYF. Written as DNA, the CDR3 is TGTGCCAGCAGCTTAATGCGGGGGGAAGAGACCCAGTACTTC.

In this sample, this clonotype turned up many times. This chain links TRBV10-3 with TRBJ2-7; TRBD1 aligns across 8 bases. V shed 2 bases and J 4 bases; nucleotides not matched to a gene: 4. CDR3 length equals 14 residues. The V gene's germline CDR1 is ENHRY and CDR2 SYGVKD. The CDR3 region is CAISESGQGYEQYF. The CDR3, as DNA: TGTGCCATCAGTGAGAGCGGACAGGGTTACGAGCAGTACTTC.

This clonotype was detected only a few times. This rearrangement joins TRBV7-3 to TRBJ1-1; D is perhaps TRBD1 (6 bases). The CDR3 is 13 amino acids. Trimming stripped 5 bases from V and 3 bases from J, with 10 bases between. The germline CDR1 and CDR2 sequences are SGHTA and FQGTGA. In nucleotides, the CDR3 is TGTGCCAGCAGCCGACGACAGGACACTGAAGCTTTCTTT. Amino acids: CASSRRQDTEAFF.

CDR3 nucleotide sequence: TGTGCCACCTATCAGTGGCGGGGGGCTGAAGCTTTCTTT. The encoded protein is CATYQWRGAEAFF. The chain is built from TRBV6-5 and TRBJ1-1; possibly TRBD1 for D (5 bases). Germline CDR1 MNHEY, CDR2 SVGAGI. This CDR3 region has 13 residues. V was shortened by 10 bases and J by 6 bases, with 18 bases between the two germline ends.

In its sample, this clonotype was seen a few times. This chain links TRBV11-2 with TRBJ2-1, with TRBD1 identical over 11 bases. Unmatched junction bases numbered 8, after V lost 3 bases and J lost 7 bases. The CDR3 is 16 residues long. CDR1 is SGHAT and CDR2 is FQNNGV in the germline V gene. CDR3 nucleotides: TGTGCCAGCAGCTTCACCGGGACAGGGGGGAAGAATGAGCAGTTCTTC. Encoded protein: CASSFTGTGGKNEQFF.

The chain recombines TRBV5-1 with TRBJ2-1; TRBD1 might be the D (6 bases). CDR1 SGHRS and CDR2 YFSETQ come from the germline V gene. V dropped 1 base and J dropped 9 bases, with 11 bases sitting between them. CDR3 length equals 13 residues. For the CDR3, the DNA is TGCGCCAGCAGCTTGACGTTGGGGGCTGAGCAGTTCTTC. It is translated as CASSLTLGAEQFF.

V gene TRBV5-1 combines with J gene TRBJ1-1; TRBD1 aligns across 7 bases. The J segment lost 5 bases and the V segment lost 5 bases, leaving 6 bases of the junction unmatched. Germline V gene sequence: CDR1 SGHRS, CDR2 YFSETQ. The CDR3 length is 13 residues. The CDR3 coding sequence is TGCGCCAGCAGGCATACAGGGGAAACTGAAGCTTTCTTT. Translation gives CASRHTGETEAFF.

This clonotype showed up just a few times. The gene calls are TRBV11-2 and TRBJ1-1, with a possible D match to TRBD1 (5 bases). V was cut by 6 bases and J by 4 bases, with 12 bases left in between. This CDR3 is built from 13 residues. Germline CDR1 reads SGHAT; CDR2 reads FQNNGV. Here the CDR3 DNA reads TGTGCCAGCAGTACCGTGAGGGGCACTGAAGCTTTCTTT. Translation: CASSTVRGTEAFF.

In this sample, this clonotype turned up many times. This chain uses TRBV3-1 with TRBJ2-7; no definite D call. V was cut by 4 bases and J by 5 bases, with 24 bases left in between. The CDR3 runs to 17 residues. CDR1 is LGHDT and CDR2 is YNNKEL in the germline V gene (reference sequence). CDR3: CASSPSTSEPAQDEQYF. The CDR3 DNA reads TGTGCCAGCAGCCCCTCTACCTCTGAACCAGCGCAGGACGAGCAGTACTTC.

The genes are TRBV27 and TRBJ1-1, with D tentatively TRBD1 (5 bases). CDR3 length: 18 residues. The ends were cut back, 0 bases at V and 4 bases at J, with 21 bases in the middle. Germline CDR1 and CDR2: MNHEY and SMNVEV (reference sequence). CDR3 region: CASSLSSIFGDVGTEAFF. The CDR3 DNA follows: TGTGCCAGCAGTTTATCTAGTATATTTGGGGACGTTGGCACTGAAGCTTTCTTT.

The chain carries TRBV29-1 and TRBJ2-5, with 7 positions matching TRBD1. The germline V gene has CDR1 SQVTM and CDR2 ANQGSEA. The CDR3 loop spans 13 amino acids. Germline trimming cut 7 bases from V and 2 bases from J; bases unmatched to any gene: 7. The CDR3 loop is CSGMTGLQETQYF. DNA for the CDR3: TGCAGCGGAATGACAGGGTTACAAGAGACCCAGTACTTC. Looking up the rest from reference TRBV29-1 and TRBJ2-5 gives the full variable domain: SAVISQKPSRDICQRGTSLTIQCQVDSQVTMMFWYRQQPGQSLTLIATANQGSEATYESGFVIDKFPISRPNLTFSTLTVSNMSPEDSSIYLCSGMTGLQETQYFGPGTRLLVL.

This clonotype was counted a few times. This sequence joins TRBV7-2 and TRBJ1-2; a weak D match, TRBD1 (5 bases). Trimming took off 5 bases at V and 5 bases at J, with 18 bases between the two ends. The CDR3 is 15 amino acids. Germline CDR1 is SGHTA and CDR2 is FQGNSA. This chain's CDR3 is CASSLMVQGWYGYTF. CDR3 bases: TGTGCCAGCAGCCTGATGGTCCAGGGCTGGTATGGCTACACCTTC.

There are a few counts of this clonotype. This chain connects TRBV7-2 to TRBJ1-4; D call uncertain. Trimming left V 5 bases short and J 1 base short, with 14 bases between. The CDR3 has 16 amino acids. Germline CDR1 and CDR2: SGHTA and FQGNSA. Here the CDR3 reads CASSPSRLGTNEKLFF. The CDR3 nucleotides are TGTGCCAGCAGCCCCAGTCGTTTGGGAACTAATGAAAAACTGTTTTTT.

V gene TRBV29-1 combines with J gene TRBJ2-7, with 7 bases fitting TRBD1. CDR1 and CDR2 (germline): SQVTM, ANQGSEA. CDR3 length: 12 residues. The junction had 3 bases not matched to a gene; V was cut back by 5 bases and J by 2 bases. CDR3 sequence: CSVRGGTYEQYF. DNA of the CDR3: TGCAGCGTTAGAGGGGGCACCTACGAGCAGTACTTC.

This clonotype was observed a handful of times. The chain combines TRBV11-2 with TRBJ2-3; weak D call: TRBD2 (6 bases). The length of the CDR3 is 16 residues. The germline V and J ends were trimmed by 3 bases and 0 bases, with 13 bases remaining between them. Germline V gene data show CDR1 as SGHAT and CDR2 as FQNNGV. CDR3 protein: CASSFSSGTSTDTQYF. The CDR3 DNA reads as TGTGCCAGCAGCTTTTCCTCCGGGACTAGCACAGATACGCAGTATTTT.

This clonotype was picked up a small number of times. CDR3 in amino acids: CASRVGVGPGLRAGELFF. The CDR3, as DNA: TGTGCCAGCAGGGTAGGCGTCGGCCCGGGACTTCGAGCCGGGGAGCTGTTTTTT. The chain joins TRBV2 to TRBJ2-2; tentatively, D is TRBD2 (6 bases). Germline loops: CDR1 SNHLY, CDR2 FYNNEI. V was shortened by 6 bases and J by 6 bases, with 26 bases between the two germline ends. The length of the CDR3 is 18 residues.

The chain carries TRBV7-3 and TRBJ1-1, with no clear D. Trimming removed 0 bases at V and 0 bases at J, with 8 bases between. This CDR3 is 15 amino acids long. Germline V lookup: CDR1 SGHTA, CDR2 FQGTGA. The DNA of the CDR3 is TGTGCCAGCAGCTTAACGGCCCACATGAACACTGAAGCTTTCTTT. Translation: CASSLTAHMNTEAFF.